This TCR beta chain is drawn from a study of T-cell reconstitution after alpha-beta-depleted transplantation in children. Preparation of the TCRbeta library was carried out with unique molecular identifiers. TCRdb ran MiXCR on the PCR reads and lists one entry per CDR3 protein. The table lists some 300,000 distinct CDR3 sequences, 6.5% to 9% of them singletons, with approximately 8.2% in the top ten. Trimming left V 10 bases short and J 6 bases short, with 12 bases between. Germline-derived CDR1 and CDR2 are SNHLY and FYNNEI. The CDR3 extends over 12 amino acids. Worth noting for this clonotype: Its antigen is undetermined.

Study-level findings and limits: Hyperexpanded clones declined; after one year, newly produced T cells mostly supplied diversity.

V usage is TRBV2 and J usage is TRBJ1-4; D is possibly TRBD1 (5 bases). The material sequenced was peripheral blood, taken 360 days after TCRalphabeta/CD19-depleted stem cell transplant. This receptor was taken from a female patient between 2 and 15 years old who had a stem cell transplant for Fanconi anemia, so the T cells may come from the graft donor. CDR3 sequence: CAKRGVDEKLFF. CDR3 sequence (DNA): TGTGCCAAGCGGGGGGTGGATGAAAAACTGTTTTTT.